This TCR beta chain was identified during a study of blood T cell repertoires in COVID-19. Study-wide background: T cells, B-cell-depleted T cells, or PBMCs supplied cDNA or gDNA.

Recovered Cohort 3 donors showed two negative PCRs, clearance, or symptom resolution. The authors' processing: Scientists estimated how many nucleated cells there were by amplifying reference gene primers. Sequencing used immunoSEQ multiplex PCR; TCRdb keeps in-frame clones, though not all of them. V, J and clone size were drawn from that table, and D and trimming were deduced from the DNA. The sample has about 200,000 clones, approximately 90% seen once; the top ten hold approximately 1.1%. CDR3 length: 14 amino acids. Trimming shortened V by 0 bases and J by 6 bases, and 13 bases separated the two germline ends. The germline V gene encodes CDR1 SGDLS and CDR2 YYNGEE.

This chain connects TRBV9 to TRBJ2-7, with TRBD2 as a possible D gene (6 bases). This TCR came from a man aged 25-45 years who had recovered from COVID-19. Material for sequencing was PBMCs or T cells enriched from blood (not recorded which). The CDR3 sequence: CASSVASLGGEQYF. The DNA of the CDR3 is TGTGCCAGCAGCGTAGCTTCGCTCGGGGGCGAGCAGTACTTC.